This is a list of T cell receptor beta chains from one sample in a study of blood T cell repertoires in COVID-19. The assay was immunoSEQ multiplex PCR, and TCRdb's table has in-frame clones only and misses some. The sample includes roughly 340,000 clones, around nine tenths of them seen just once. Input material: peripheral blood. The source is a woman between 65 and 79 years old with COVID-19, enrolled during active disease. Both conserved end residues are part of each CDR3. Fields, in order: J gene, D gene, V gene, CDR3 protein. D genes are given only for firm matches.

j_call: TRBJ2-5
d_call: TRBD2
v_call: TRBV6-2/TRBV6-3
cdr3_aa: CASSRATSAQETQYF

j_call: TRBJ1-2
d_call: TRBD1
v_call: TRBV18
cdr3_aa: CASSPQGARGYTF

j_call: TRBJ2-5
d_call: -
v_call: TRBV7-2
cdr3_aa: CASSPGLFSGETQYF

j_call: TRBJ1-5
d_call: TRBD1
v_call: TRBV9
cdr3_aa: CASSVGMGQGAFEQPQHF

j_call: TRBJ1-1
d_call: -
v_call: TRBV7-9
cdr3_aa: CASSLGEGNTEAFF

j_call: TRBJ2-7
d_call: TRBD1
v_call: TRBV12-3/TRBV12-4
cdr3_aa: CASSPQGIYEQYF

j_call: TRBJ1-3
d_call: -
v_call: TRBV13
cdr3_aa: CASSVYRDNSGNTIYF

j_call: TRBJ1-3
d_call: -
v_call: TRBV5-1
cdr3_aa: CASSLSPGSGNTIYF

j_call: TRBJ1-2
d_call: -
v_call: TRBV4-1
cdr3_aa: CASSQDRAGLVTGYTF

j_call: TRBJ2-1
d_call: TRBD1
v_call: TRBV5-8
cdr3_aa: CASSLALGSAGGQFF

j_call: TRBJ1-2
d_call: -
v_call: TRBV5-6
cdr3_aa: CASSLKRADWGSGYTF

j_call: TRBJ1-4
d_call: -
v_call: TRBV10-3
cdr3_aa: CAISESQGGKLFF

j_call: TRBJ2-1
d_call: -
v_call: TRBV24-1
cdr3_aa: CATSDRNEQFF

j_call: TRBJ1-2
d_call: -
v_call: TRBV5-1
cdr3_aa: CASSLTGDWYGYTF

j_call: TRBJ2-7
d_call: TRBD2
v_call: TRBV7-9
cdr3_aa: CASSFERGGQYEQYF

j_call: TRBJ1-4
d_call: -
v_call: TRBV12-3/TRBV12-4
cdr3_aa: CASSPPGAEKLFF

j_call: TRBJ1-2
d_call: -
v_call: TRBV11-2
cdr3_aa: CASSPGQTNYGYTF

j_call: TRBJ2-7
d_call: -
v_call: TRBV5-1
cdr3_aa: CASTSSGNEQYF

j_call: TRBJ1-6
d_call: TRBD1
v_call: TRBV2
cdr3_aa: CASTSDRGNSPLHF

j_call: TRBJ1-6
d_call: -
v_call: TRBV19
cdr3_aa: CASSIRGSPLHF